This passage covers 30 T cell receptor beta chains from one sample sequenced in a study of type 1 and type 2 diabetes patients. The PCR template was genomic DNA. A primer set of 30 forward and 13 reverse primers amplified the CDR3. In TCRdb, the multiplex PCR reads were re-called with MiXCR into one record per CDR3 protein. The table records about 250,000 distinct CDR3 sequences, 40% to 50% of them present only once. Sequenced input: peripheral blood mononuclear cells (PBMCs). The receptors here all came from a man between 18 and 35 years old with type 2 diabetes.

A few counts support this clonotype. The chain recombines TRBV27 with TRBJ1-1; TRBD1 matches at 7 bases. This CDR3 spans 13 amino acids. Trimming at V came to 6 bases and at J to 7 bases, leaving 8 bases not matched to a gene. Looked up from germline, CDR1 is MNHEY and CDR2 is SMNVEV (reference sequence). CDR3 amino acids: CASREQGKGEAFF. DNA for the CDR3: TGTGCCAGCAGGGAACAGGGGAAGGGTGAAGCTTTCTTT.

The V call is TRBV28, the J call TRBJ2-7; weak D call: TRBD2 (6 bases). The CDR3 totals 13 residues. V lost 6 bases and J lost 7, with 16 bases in between. Germline lookup yields CDR1 MDHEN and CDR2 SYDVKM. CDR3 sequence reads: CASRSGGKVEQYF. CDR3 sequence (DNA): TGTGCCAGCAGGTCCGGCGGGAAGGTGGAGCAGTACTTC.

This clonotype was detected a few times. The CDR3 DNA is TGTGCCAGTAGCGTACAGGGCCACGCGTCAAATCAGCCCCAGCATTTT. This gives the protein CASSVQGHASNQPQHF. The chain is built from TRBV19 and TRBJ1-5; a weak D match, TRBD1 (6 bases). The germline V gene has CDR1 LNHDA and CDR2 SQIVND (reference sequence). The length of the CDR3 is 16 residues. V lost 6 bases to trimming and J lost 4 bases, with 19 bases between them.

The chain recombines TRBV27 with TRBJ2-7; no clear D gene. CDR1 is MNHEY and CDR2 is SMNVEV in the germline V gene (reference sequence). CDR3 length: 15 amino acids. Trimming removed 0 bases from V and 0 bases from J, with 9 bases in between. The CDR3 DNA follows: TGTGCCAGCAGTTTATCCCCCGCTACCTCCTACGAGCAGTACTTC. Protein product: CASSLSPATSYEQYF.

Here the CDR3 DNA reads TGTGCCAGCAGCTTATCTTCCGGGGACACCGGGGAGCTGTTTTTT. Its protein product is CASSLSSGDTGELFF. The rearrangement links TRBV11-3 to TRBJ2-2; D perhaps matches TRBD2 (5 bases). Germline CDR1 SGHNT, CDR2 YENEEA. V lost 2 bases and J 3 bases, leaving 10 bases between the germline ends. The CDR3 contains 15 residues.

Ten or more counts support this clonotype. The rearrangement links TRBV10-3 to TRBJ1-1, with unresolved D. The CDR3 totals 11 residues. V lost 10 bases, J lost 6 bases, and 12 bases lay in between. CDR1 is ENHRY, CDR2 SYGVKD, per germline. The CDR3 spells CATRQGSEAFF. The CDR3 nucleotides read TGTGCCACCCGCCAAGGGTCTGAAGCTTTCTTT.

The chain recombines TRBV2 with TRBJ1-4; D uncertain. Trimming stripped 1 base from V and 4 bases from J, with 7 bases between. Germline V gene data show CDR1 as SNHLY and CDR2 as FYNNEI. The CDR3 totals 14 residues. The CDR3, as DNA: TGTGCCAGCAGTGAAGTATGGAGTAATGAAAAACTGTTTTTT. Translating gives CASSEVWSNEKLFF.

The V gene is TRBV2, the J gene TRBJ2-1, with TRBD2 matching over 10 bases. This CDR3 is 15 amino acids long. Germline CDR1 reads SNHLY; CDR2 reads FYNNEI. The V gene end was trimmed by 2 bases and the J gene end by 7 bases; junction bases not matched to a gene: 5. CDR3 nucleotide sequence: TGTGCCAGCAGTGAATCTAGCGGGAGAATAAATGAGCAGTTCTTC. Its protein is CASSESSGRINEQFF.

A few counts support this clonotype. The V gene is TRBV7-2, the J gene TRBJ2-3; D gene ambiguous. This CDR3 spans 13 amino acids. V was pared by 8 bases and J by 0 bases, with 9 bases between. The V gene's germline CDR1 is SGHTA and CDR2 FQGNSA. The CDR3 DNA reads TGTGCCAGCCGGCAGACTAGCACAGATACGCAGTATTTT. Translated, it gives CASRQTSTDTQYF.

The CDR3: CASSYEGNYGYTF. The DNA for the CDR3 is TGTGCCAGCAGTTACGAGGGTAACTATGGCTACACCTTC. The chain recombines TRBV6-6 with TRBJ1-2; the D is unclear. The V and J ends lost 2 bases and 1 base respectively, with 5 bases between them. The CDR3 loop spans 13 amino acids. Germline assignment: CDR1 MNHNY and CDR2 SVGAGI (reference sequence).

There are many counts of this clonotype. CDR3 DNA: TGTGCCACCAGCAGAGATTCGGGCTCTGGGGCCAACGTCCTGACTTTC. It yields the protein CATSRDSGSGANVLTF. This chain joins TRBV15 and TRBJ2-6; D uncertain. Germline V gene data show CDR1 as LNHNV and CDR2 as YYDKDF (reference sequence). CDR3 length equals 16 residues. The V and J ends lost 0 bases and 0 bases respectively, with 6 bases between them.

The chain recombines TRBV18 with TRBJ2-5; D might be TRBD1 (5 bases). The CDR3 length is 14 residues. V gave up 2 bases and J gave up 5 bases, with 12 bases separating them. Germline loops: CDR1 KGHSH, CDR2 LQKENI. This chain's CDR3 is CASSPKGVRETQYF. The CDR3 DNA sequence: TGTGCCAGCTCACCAAAAGGGGTGAGGGAGACCCAGTACTTC.

The genes are TRBV6-5 and TRBJ1-2; 8 nucleotides match TRBD1. The CDR3 is 14 amino acids. The V segment lost 10 bases and the J segment 1 base; nucleotides outside the gene matches: 8. Germline V CDR1 and CDR2: MNHEY, SVGAGI. CDR3 nucleotide sequence: TGTGCCATCACCGGACAGGGCTTTAACTATGGCTACACCTTC. Residues: CAITGQGFNYGYTF.

CDR3 in amino acids: CASSLPSGLKQNTEAFF. In DNA form, the CDR3 reads TGTGCCAGCAGCCTACCATCAGGGTTAAAACAGAACACTGAAGCTTTCTTT. V usage is TRBV7-9 and J usage is TRBJ1-1; D possibly corresponds to TRBD1 (5 bases). V lost 5 bases, J lost 1 base, and 20 bases lay in between. CDR3 length: 17 residues. Germline CDR1 reads SEHNR; CDR2 reads FQNEAQ (reference sequence).

This clonotype was recorded a few times. The rearrangement uses TRBV12-3 or TRBV12-4 and TRBJ1-1, with 8 bases fitting TRBD1. The CDR3 has 13 residues. The V gene end was trimmed by 6 bases and the J gene end by 4 bases; junction bases not matched to a gene: 4. The DNA of the CDR3 is TGTGCCAGCAGCATGGACAGGGCCACTGAAGCTTTCTTT. Translating gives CASSMDRATEAFF.

This clonotype was picked up a small number of times. V and J are TRBV2 and TRBJ2-7, with D maybe TRBD1 (6 bases). The CDR3 is 15 residues long. Deletions cut 4 bases from V and 0 bases from J, with 13 bases between. Germline V gene lookup returns CDR1 SNHLY and CDR2 FYNNEI. The DNA of the CDR3 is TGTGCCAGCAGTGGCTGGACAGTTAACTCCTACGAGCAGTACTTC. Encoded protein: CASSGWTVNSYEQYF.

This chain joins TRBV28 and TRBJ2-7; D is possibly TRBD1 or TRBD2 (5 bases each). This CDR3 contains 15 residues. CDR1 is MDHEN, CDR2 SYDVKM, per germline. The ends were cut back, 7 bases at V and 4 bases at J, with 20 bases in the middle. CDR3 protein: CASTSGRTRIYEQYF. DNA for the CDR3: TGTGCCAGCACCTCGGGGCGGACACGGATATACGAGCAGTACTTC.

V is TRBV7-2 and J is TRBJ2-7; TRBD2 agrees at 8 bases. This CDR3 contains 14 residues. Losses at the gene ends were 10 bases for V and 4 bases for J; bases not matched to a gene: 12. The germline V gene encodes CDR1 SGHTA and CDR2 FQGNSA. CDR3 sequence: CATQGTGGIYEQYF. The CDR3 DNA reads as TGTGCCACCCAAGGGACGGGAGGGATTTACGAGCAGTACTTC. The full variable domain, with the rest looked up from reference TRBV7-2 and TRBJ2-7, is GAGVSQSPSNKVTEKGKDVELRCDPISGHTALYWYRQSLGQGLEFLIYFQGNSAPDKSGLPSDRFSAERTGGSVSTLTIQRTQQEDSAVYLCATQGTGGIYEQYFGPGTRLTVT.

This clonotype was observed a handful of times. This rearrangement joins TRBV6-1 to TRBJ1-1; D may be TRBD1 (5 bases). Between the trimmed V and J ends, which lost 3 bases and 3 bases, there was a span of 17 bases. The CDR3 is 16 amino acids. Germline assignment: CDR1 MNHNS and CDR2 SASEGT. CDR3 coding DNA: TGTGCCAGCAGTGAGGCCAGGGTTCGAACGGACACTGAAGCTTTCTTT. Its translation: CASSEARVRTDTEAFF.

This clonotype has only a few counts. The chain links TRBV10-3 to TRBJ2-5; tentative D call: TRBD2 (6 bases). V lost 6 bases and J 0 bases, leaving 8 bases between the germline ends. This CDR3 has 13 residues. Germline CDR1 reads ENHRY; CDR2 reads SYGVKD. CDR3 region: CAISGTYQETQYF. CDR3 DNA: TGTGCCATCAGCGGGACTTACCAAGAGACCCAGTACTTC.

This clonotype has ten or more counts. The CDR3, as DNA: TGTGCCACCAGCAGGGTCACCGGGGAGCTGTTTTTT. Translated, it gives CATSRVTGELFF. V and J are TRBV15 and TRBJ2-2; D remains ambiguous. This CDR3 has 12 amino acids. Trimming pared 3 bases from V and 4 bases from J, leaving 3 bases between. Germline V CDR1 and CDR2: LNHNV, YYDKDF (reference sequence). Full variable domain (remainder filled in from reference TRBV15 and TRBJ2-2): DAMVIQNPRYQVTQFGKPVTLSCSQTLNHNVMYWYQQKSSQAPKLLFHYYDKDFNNEADTPDNFQSRRPNTSFCFLDIRSPGLGDTAMYLCATSRVTGELFFGEGSRLTVL.

The chain carries TRBV30 and TRBJ2-2; no clear D. CDR3 length: 11 amino acids. V gave up 5 bases and J gave up 7 bases, with 8 bases separating them. Germline assignment: CDR1 GTSNPN and CDR2 SVGIG (reference sequence). The CDR3 is CAWRASGELFF. The CDR3 DNA sequence: TGTGCCTGGCGGGCAAGCGGGGAGCTGTTTTTT.

This clonotype was observed a handful of times. The chain combines TRBV11-2 with TRBJ2-7; no definite D call. Per the germline V gene, CDR1 is SGHAT and CDR2 is FQNNGV. V was clipped by 1 base and J by 4 bases, with 8 bases between them. The CDR3 covers 13 residues. CDR3 residues: CASSLGLGYEQYF. For the CDR3, the DNA is TGTGCCAGCAGCTTAGGACTGGGTTACGAGCAGTACTTC.

The genes are TRBV6-4 and TRBJ2-3, with D unresolved. The DNA end lines up better with TRBJ1-5; the J call may be wrong. This CDR3 spans 14 amino acids. Looked up from germline, CDR1 is MRHNA and CDR2 is SNTAGT. The CDR3 sequence is CASSQDSSTDTQHF. The CDR3, as DNA: TGTGCCAGCAGCCAAGATAGTAGCACAGATACGCAGCATTTT.

The chain has TRBV19 and TRBJ2-6, with D maybe TRBD1 (6 bases). The germline V and J ends were trimmed by 7 bases and 3 bases, with 10 bases remaining between them. The CDR3 has 14 amino acids. In germline, CDR1 is LNHDA, CDR2 SQIVND (reference sequence). The CDR3 protein is CASNQGLGANVLTF. CDR3 coding DNA: TGTGCCAGTAACCAGGGGCTTGGGGCCAACGTCCTGACTTTC.

The chain has TRBV29-1 and TRBJ2-1; no definite D call. CDR1 SQVTM and CDR2 ANQGSEA come from the germline V gene. This CDR3 contains 12 residues. Deletions cut 5 bases from V and 9 bases from J, with 14 bases between. This CDR3 reads CSVYELGGEQFF. The CDR3 DNA reads as TGCAGCGTTTATGAGCTAGGTGGTGAGCAGTTCTTC.

This clonotype occurred a few times. The CDR3 sequence: CASSQSGRDEKLFF. For the CDR3, the DNA is TGTGCCAGCAGCCAATCGGGACGGGATGAAAAACTGTTTTTT. The chain joins TRBV7-9 to TRBJ1-4; perhaps TRBD1 as D (5 bases). This CDR3 spans 14 amino acids. Germline V CDR1 and CDR2: SEHNR, FQNEAQ (reference sequence). Trimming stripped 5 bases from V and 6 bases from J, with 13 bases between.

About this clonotype: Germline is not matched at one junction end, which may reflect a read error. The chain links TRBV9 to TRBJ1-2; tentatively, D is TRBD1 (5 bases). Germline CDR1 and CDR2: SGDLS and YYNGEE. The CDR3 sequence is 14 residues long. The CDR3 nucleotides are TGTACCAGCAGCTTAGGCCTAACGGGGGATGGCTACACCTTC. This sequence encodes CTSSLGLTGDGYTF.

V usage is TRBV10-3 and J usage is TRBJ2-3, with a tentative D call TRBD2 (6 bases). CDR1 and CDR2 from the germline V gene are ENHRY and SYGVKD. V lost 6 bases, J lost 2 bases, and 12 bases lay in between. This CDR3 region has 14 residues. The CDR3 is CAIREGPDTDTQYF. Written as DNA, the CDR3 is TGTGCCATCAGGGAGGGACCTGACACAGATACGCAGTATTTT.

The gene calls are TRBV12-3 or TRBV12-4 and TRBJ2-7; 11 nucleotides align to TRBD1. This CDR3 has 15 residues. V gave up 0 bases and J gave up 3 bases; unmatched junction bases: 1. CDR3 region: CASSLAGTGGYEQYF. In DNA form, the CDR3 reads TGTGCCAGCAGTTTAGCCGGGACAGGGGGCTACGAGCAGTACTTC.